Shown below are 5 T cell receptor beta chains from a single sample sequenced in a study of T cells in Graves' hyperthyroidism and ophthalmopathy. Regions amplified from RNA transcripts were the TCR beta CDR3 regions. With the HTBI primer set, the TCR CDR3 went through a first round of RT-PCR. MiXCR, run by TCRdb on the multiplex PCR reads, gives a single entry per CDR3 protein. The data hold 130,000 or so distinct CDR3 sequences, with about 20% observed a single time. Sequences were obtained from blood. The receptors originated from a woman between 50 and 59 years old with Graves' hyperthyroidism that later progressed to Graves' ophthalmopathy.

This clonotype occurred many times. The chain couples TRBV20-1 to TRBJ2-5; 9 nucleotides match TRBD2. V shed 7 bases and J 5 bases; nucleotides not matched to a gene: 11. The CDR3 sequence is 14 residues long. From germline, CDR1 is DFQATT and CDR2 SNEGSKA (reference sequence). The CDR3 here is CSGGDSGSGETQYF. The CDR3 DNA sequence: TGCAGTGGCGGGGATAGCGGGAGCGGGGAGACCCAGTACTTC.

This clonotype has only a few counts. The rearrangement joins TRBV12-3 or TRBV12-4 to TRBJ2-2, with 7 bases that match TRBD2. V lost 7 bases, J lost 8 bases, and 10 bases stayed unmatched. The CDR3 length is 14 residues. The DNA of the CDR3 is TGTGCCAGCACCCCGGGGAGGGGTGGGGGGGAGCTGTTTTTT. Protein: CASTPGRGGGELFF.

At least ten counts were recorded for this clonotype. V usage is TRBV18 and J usage is TRBJ1-1; a possible D gene is TRBD1 (5 bases). The V and J ends lost 0 bases and 11 bases respectively, with 16 bases between them. The CDR3 extends over 14 amino acids. Germline CDR1 is KGHSH and CDR2 is LQKENI. CDR3 DNA sequence: TGTGCCAGCTCACCACCAAGACAGAAGGCCTGGGCTTTCTTT. Its protein is CASSPPRQKAWAFF.

The CDR3 protein is CASSMRGGELFF. In nucleotides, the CDR3 is TGTGCCAGCAGCATGAGGGGCGGGGAGCTGTTTTTT. The genes are TRBV6-1 and TRBJ2-2; D tentatively fits TRBD1 or TRBD2 (5 bases each). V was cut by 6 bases and J by 7 bases, with 9 bases left in between. Germline CDR1 is MNHNS and CDR2 is SASEGT. CDR3 length equals 12 residues.

The table lists this clonotype with many counts. The gene calls are TRBV6-1 and TRBJ1-1; D is perhaps TRBD1 (5 bases). CDR1 MNHNS and CDR2 SASEGT come from the germline V gene. The CDR3 has 11 amino acids. Trimming left V 10 bases short and J 10 bases short, with 16 bases between. The CDR3 spells CATHGGERAFF. The CDR3 bases are TGTGCCACGCACGGGGGGGAGAGAGCTTTCTTT.